The 28 T cell receptor beta chains listed next were all sequenced from one sample in a study of beta chain features in type 1 diabetes. Since all of the isolated RNA was reverse transcribed, expressed TCRB transcripts were what got sequenced. The protocol was immunoSEQ multiplex PCR, while the TCRdb copy is restricted to in-frame clones and leaves out a portion. The sample holds 390,000 or so clones; around 13% are singletons and the top ten take 0.035% to 0.04%. Sequences were obtained from naive CD4+ T cells from blood. The source is a man aged 25 to 45 in good health.

This clone was detected a few times. This chain uses TRBV5-1 with TRBJ2-7; 7 bases align to TRBD1. The CDR3 runs 15 residues. Germline lookup yields CDR1 SGHRS and CDR2 YFSETQ. The V and J ends lost 2 bases and 4 bases, in that order; junction bases with no gene match: 9. The chain's CDR3 is CASSLSPGGRYEQYF. The CDR3, as DNA: TGCGCCAGCAGCTTATCCCCAGGGGGTCGGTACGAGCAGTACTTC.

The V and J genes are TRBV9 and TRBJ2-1; 7 bases agree with TRBD2. Germline assignment: CDR1 SGDLS and CDR2 YYNGEE. The junction had 12 bases not matched to a gene; V was cut back by 4 bases and J by 8 bases. The CDR3 totals 15 residues. CDR3 DNA: TGTGCCAGCAGCTTCATAGCGGGTTCGGGGTATGAGCAGTTCTTC. This translates into CASSFIAGSGYEQFF. The whole variable domain, filled in from reference TRBV9 and TRBJ2-1, reads DSGVTQTPKHLITATGQRVTLRCSPRSGDLSVYWYQQSLDQGLQFLIQYYNGEERAKGNILERFSAQQFPDLHSELNLSSLELGDSALYFCASSFIAGSGYEQFFGPGTRLTVL.

This clone was picked up a small number of times. The gene calls are TRBV7-2 and TRBJ2-7; D unclear. The CDR3 spans 12 residues. CDR1 and CDR2 (germline): SGHTA, FQGNSA. V lost 2 bases to trimming and J lost 2 bases, with 4 bases between them. Written as DNA, the CDR3 is TGTGCCAGCAGCTTAATTGCCTACGAGCAGTACTTC. Amino acids: CASSLIAYEQYF.

The chain carries TRBV2 and TRBJ2-7; D perhaps matches TRBD2 (5 bases). The CDR3 is 14 residues long. Germline values: CDR1 SNHLY, CDR2 FYNNEI. Trimming removed 6 bases from V and 7 bases from J, with 19 bases in between. The CDR3 region is CASRRPALPGEQYF. The CDR3 nucleotides are TGTGCCAGCAGGAGACCGGCCCTCCCGGGGGAGCAGTACTTC.

The chain recombines TRBV27 with TRBJ2-3; 7 bases map to TRBD2. The CDR3 sequence is 15 residues long. The ends lost 5 bases at V and 6 bases at J; junction bases unmatched: 11. The germline V gene encodes CDR1 MNHEY and CDR2 SMNVEV (reference sequence). DNA of the CDR3: TGTGCCAGCAGTGATCACTGGCGGGGGATTGATACGCAGTATTTT. This sequence encodes CASSDHWRGIDTQYF.

The chain combines TRBV30 with TRBJ1-5, with a possible D match to TRBD1 (5 bases). The V and J ends lost 8 bases and 7 bases respectively, with 18 bases between them. CDR3 length equals 13 residues. In germline, CDR1 is GTSNPN, CDR2 SVGIG (reference sequence). The CDR3: CAASRDQKQPQHF. In DNA, the CDR3 is TGTGCCGCGAGCAGGGATCAAAAACAGCCCCAGCATTTT.

V and J are TRBV9 and TRBJ1-2, with D unclear. The length of the CDR3 is 13 residues. Germline values: CDR1 SGDLS, CDR2 YYNGEE. Trimming took off 4 bases at V and 3 bases at J, with 10 bases between the two ends. The CDR3 is CASSQGWDYGYTF. The CDR3 DNA reads TGTGCCAGCAGCCAAGGTTGGGACTATGGCTACACCTTC.

Comments on this clone: This same CDR3 is encoded by further DNA sequences in the sample. The gene calls are TRBV5-4 and TRBJ1-2; 7 bases agree with TRBD1. From germline, CDR1 is SGHNT and CDR2 YYREEE (reference sequence). Losses at the gene ends were 4 bases for V and 5 bases for J; bases not matched to a gene: 5. This CDR3 is built from 13 residues. In DNA, the CDR3 is TGTGCCAGCAGCACGACAGGGTCGTATGGCTACACCTTC. Its translation: CASSTTGSYGYTF.

The chain is built from TRBV19 and TRBJ2-7; D not resolved. The V gene lost 1 base and the J gene lost 3 bases, with 7 bases spanning the gap. The length of the CDR3 is 13 residues. Per the germline V gene, CDR1 is LNHDA and CDR2 is SQIVND (reference sequence). The CDR3 loop is CASSIGPYYEQYV. The CDR3, as DNA: TGTGCCAGTAGTATAGGACCGTACTACGAGCAGTACGTC.

V usage is TRBV4-1 and J usage is TRBJ1-1, with 10 bases lining up with TRBD1. This CDR3 is built from 14 residues. Germline V lookup: CDR1 MGHRA, CDR2 YSYEKL. Trimming cost V 3 bases and J 6 bases; bases outside gene matches: 4. The CDR3 coding sequence is TGCGCCAGCAGCCATGACAGGGGGCCCGCTGAAGCTTTCTTT. Translating gives CASSHDRGPAEAFF.

The gene calls are TRBV9 and TRBJ2-3, with D maybe TRBD1 (5 bases). This CDR3 spans 16 amino acids. Germline CDR1 is SGDLS and CDR2 is YYNGEE. With 2 bases removed from V and 1 base from J, the gap between germline ends came to 14 bases. The CDR3 DNA follows: TGTGCCAGCAGCGTGCAGGGTGCGGCGGGCACAGATACGCAGTATTTT. Amino acids: CASSVQGAAGTDTQYF. The full variable domain, its missing parts supplied by reference TRBV9 and TRBJ2-3, is DSGVTQTPKHLITATGQRVTLRCSPRSGDLSVYWYQQSLDQGLQFLIQYYNGEERAKGNILERFSAQQFPDLHSELNLSSLELGDSALYFCASSVQGAAGTDTQYFGPGTRLTVL.

The V gene is TRBV5-4, the J gene TRBJ2-5; no clear D. Trimming removed 2 bases from V and 2 bases from J, with 10 bases in between. The CDR3 runs to 14 residues. Germline CDR1 and CDR2: SGHNT and YYREEE (reference sequence). The CDR3 coding sequence is TGTGCCAGCAGCTTCGGGCTAGGGCAAGAGACCCAGTACTTC. This codes for CASSFGLGQETQYF.

This clone was observed a handful of times. V usage is TRBV9 and J usage is TRBJ2-3; D not certain. Trimming removed 4 bases from V and 2 bases from J, with 14 bases in between. Germline loops: CDR1 SGDLS, CDR2 YYNGEE. The CDR3 covers 15 residues. This CDR3 is CASSPQEYYTDTQYF. The CDR3 region has the DNA TGTGCCAGCAGCCCCCAGGAGTATTACACAGATACGCAGTATTTT.

The chain joins TRBV10-2 to TRBJ1-2; TRBD1 is a possible D gene (5 bases). Germline V CDR1 and CDR2: WSHSY, SAAADI. CDR3 length: 13 residues. V lost 6 bases to trimming and J lost 0 bases, with 8 bases between them. The CDR3 reads CASSDSTNYGYTF. The CDR3 region has the DNA TGCGCCAGCAGCGACAGCACTAACTATGGCTACACCTTC.

The genes are TRBV30 and TRBJ1-2; possible D gene TRBD1, 6 bases. Trimming removed 5 bases from V and 5 bases from J, with 9 bases in between. The CDR3 totals 11 residues. Looked up from germline, CDR1 is GTSNPN and CDR2 is SVGIG (reference sequence). The CDR3 reads CAWVTGYGYTF. CDR3 DNA sequence: TGTGCCTGGGTGACAGGTTATGGCTACACCTTC.

The chain couples TRBV9 to TRBJ2-5; 8 positions match TRBD2. Germline CDR1 is SGDLS and CDR2 is YYNGEE. The V segment lost 4 bases and the J segment 5 bases; nucleotides outside the gene matches: 13. The CDR3 contains 16 residues. CDR3 in DNA: TGTGCCAGCAGCCCGCACCAACGGGGGGGCCGGGAGACCCAGTACTTC. As protein: CASSPHQRGGRETQYF.

This clone was counted between two and nine times. The chain combines TRBV9 with TRBJ2-3; tentatively, D is TRBD2 (5 bases). V shed 0 bases and J shed 3 bases, with 11 bases lying between them. The length of the CDR3 is 15 residues. Germline lookup yields CDR1 SGDLS and CDR2 YYNGEE. The CDR3 DNA follows: TGTGCCAGCAGCGTAGACGGGGTAGGGACAGATACGCAGTATTTT. Its translation: CASSVDGVGTDTQYF.

As for this clone: Additional DNA sequences in this sample encode the identical CDR3. The chain uses TRBV29-1 and TRBJ1-5; 8 positions match TRBD1. Germline values: CDR1 SQVTM, CDR2 ANQGSEA. The CDR3 totals 13 residues. Germline trimming cut 6 bases from V and 3 bases from J; bases unmatched to any gene: 4. CDR3 in amino acids: CSVGQGPNQPQHF. The CDR3 bases are TGCAGCGTCGGACAGGGTCCCAATCAGCCCCAGCATTTT.

This chain uses TRBV15 with TRBJ1-4; D unresolved. The V end lost 6 bases, the J end lost 8 bases, and 16 bases lay between the germline ends. The germline gives CDR1 LNHNV, CDR2 YYDKDF (reference sequence). The CDR3 is 14 residues long. The chain's CDR3 is CATRVPGKGEKLFF. The CDR3 DNA sequence: TGTGCCACCAGAGTTCCGGGCAAAGGGGAAAAACTGTTTTTT.

This clone was observed a handful of times. The CDR3 sequence: CAWKGLRTDTQYF. The CDR3 DNA is TGTGCCTGGAAGGGACTAAGGACAGATACGCAGTATTTT. V usage is TRBV30 and J usage is TRBJ2-3, with 7 bases aligning to TRBD2. From germline, CDR1 is GTSNPN and CDR2 SVGIG (reference sequence). The junction had 4 bases not matched to a gene; V was cut back by 4 bases and J by 3 bases. The CDR3 is 13 amino acids.

The gene calls are TRBV25-1 and TRBJ1-4; 7 positions agree with TRBD1. With V trimmed by 1 base and J by 5 bases, 4 bases remained unmatched. Germline values: CDR1 MGHDK, CDR2 SYGVNS. CDR3 length: 15 residues. The CDR3 nucleotides are TGTGCCAGCAGTGAATCCCTGACAGGGAATGAAAAACTGTTTTTT. As protein: CASSESLTGNEKLFF.

This clone was observed a handful of times. The rearrangement links TRBV5-6 to TRBJ1-5; D not certain. Trimming removed 1 base from V and 3 bases from J, with 11 bases in between. CDR3 size: 15 residues. Germline loops: CDR1 SGHDT, CDR2 YYEEEE. The CDR3 is CASSLKMADNQPQHF. The CDR3 nucleotides are TGTGCCAGCAGCTTGAAAATGGCAGACAATCAGCCCCAGCATTTT.

This clone was found a few times. The CDR3 bases are TGCGCCAGCAGCCACGGACTAGCGGGGGTCCTAGCCAAAAACATTCAGTACTTC. It yields the protein CASSHGLAGVLAKNIQYF. The chain links TRBV4-1 to TRBJ2-4, with 13 bases aligning to TRBD2. CDR3 length equals 18 residues. The trim removed 3 bases at V and 0 bases at J, leaving 5 bases unmatched. The germline V gene encodes CDR1 MGHRA and CDR2 YSYEKL.

The chain employs TRBV6-5 and TRBJ2-5; TRBD1 agrees at 7 bases. Germline V gene sequence: CDR1 MNHEY, CDR2 SVGAGI. CDR3 length equals 15 residues. V trimming: 2 bases; J trimming: 4 bases; junction bases outside the gene matches: 7. CDR3 loop: CASSYRDRVRETQYF. Here the CDR3 DNA reads TGTGCCAGCAGTTACCGAGACAGGGTTCGAGAGACCCAGTACTTC.

The table lists this clone with a few counts. The V gene is TRBV7-9, the J gene TRBJ2-7; D not certain. Trimming took off 3 bases at V and 5 bases at J, with 14 bases between the two ends. Germline V gene sequence: CDR1 SEHNR, CDR2 FQNEAQ (reference sequence). The CDR3 has 14 amino acids. The CDR3 sequence is CASSFHVGFNEQYF. CDR3 DNA sequence: TGTGCCAGCAGCTTTCATGTCGGGTTCAACGAGCAGTACTTC.

This chain links TRBV2 with TRBJ2-7; 7 nucleotides match TRBD1. CDR1 and CDR2 from the germline V gene are SNHLY and FYNNEI. The CDR3 consists of 13 residues. Germline trimming cut 7 bases from V and 1 base from J; bases unmatched to any gene: 4. DNA for the CDR3: TGTGCCAGCACGGGACAGAGATCCTACGAGCAGTACTTC. This sequence encodes CASTGQRSYEQYF.

This clone was seen more than once but under ten times. This chain joins TRBV25-1 and TRBJ2-5; D call uncertain. Between the trimmed V and J ends, which lost 1 base and 1 base, there was a span of 7 bases. This CDR3 comprises 14 residues. Germline CDR1 MGHDK, CDR2 SYGVNS. Here the CDR3 DNA reads TGTGCCAGCAGTGAATTCGTCAGCCAAGAGACCCAGTACTTC. Protein product: CASSEFVSQETQYF.

This clone has a handful of counts. This chain connects TRBV27 to TRBJ1-1; a possible D gene is TRBD1 (5 bases). The V gene lost 3 bases and the J gene lost 0 bases, with 14 bases spanning the gap. CDR1 and CDR2 from the germline V gene are MNHEY and SMNVEV (reference sequence). CDR3 size: 16 residues. CDR3 sequence reads: CASSLSFRVMNTEAFF. The CDR3 coding sequence is TGTGCCAGCAGTTTGAGCTTCAGGGTTATGAACACTGAAGCTTTCTTT.